This TCR beta chain comes out of a study of blood T cell repertoires in COVID-19 (dated by TCRdb to between 2020 and 2021). Regarding the study in general: Collaborator samples came from the United States, Italy and Spain and covered acute and convalescent phases of COVID-19. The material from the prospective study consisted of cDNA or gDNA derived from T cells, B-cell-depleted T cells, or PBMCs. Deeply sampled blood TCRbeta repertoires from subjects exposed to, actively infected with, or recovered from COVID-19 were included in the dataset. The repertoires were released in a freely available public database intended as a resource for research on the immune response to SARS-CoV-2. The samples were drawn from two sources: the first 160 participants of the ongoing ImmuneRACE study, and 950 to 1,500 subjects contributed by 6 global collaborators. A de-identified subject ID, COVID-19 status, age in years and sex were almost always included in the sample metadata. Where HLA class I and class II types were available, the types were taken from metadata supplied by the sample provider, not from assay-based typing. The investigation overall reported the following: Clinical and demographic metadata were provided uncurated, with the amount varying by source and participant.

TCRbeta CDR3 regions were amplified from genomic DNA by means of the immunoSEQ Assay, a bias-controlled multiplex PCR. For the original study's pipeline: The number of nucleated cells in each sample was estimated by amplification of reference gene primers within the assay. Sequence reads were collapsed and filtered to measure the absolute abundance of every unique TCRbeta CDR3 rearrangement. Productive Simpson clonality was computed per sample as the square root of Simpson's diversity index over productive rearrangements. Imported from immuneACCESS, the table was reduced by TCRdb to in-frame sequences with V and J called. These copies leave out some clones; in studies compared against another copy, an unresolved V gene accounts for under half, and the cause of the remainder is not known. That table gives V, J and clone size, and the DNA gave D and trimming. This sample holds around 230,000 clones; about 91% were observed only once. The ten largest account for about 2.5% of the sample.

A remark on this clone: The antigen it binds to is not known. The sample holds no much larger clone one base away, and base qualities are not on file.

In the prospective study, participants were roughly 18 to 90 years old, resided in 24 geographic areas of the United States, and were enrolled through a virtual design. Cohort assignment in the prospective study relied on participant-reported clinical history from a screening survey and a study questionnaire. In the prospective study, whole blood, serum and a nasopharyngeal or oropharyngeal swab were collected from each participant by mobile phlebotomists. Over a roughly two-month period, participants in the prospective study had the option of providing additional blood draws and questionnaires. Prospective study blood samples were shipped either frozen or at room temperature before DNA extraction. The CDR3 holds 15 amino acids from the cysteine to the phenylalanine. The only DNA kept is the CDR3, 45 bases in frame from the first base. V and J are trimmed by 5 bases and 0 bases, and the gene matches miss 3 bases of the junction. In the germline V gene, CDR1 corresponds to SGHDN and CDR2 to FVKESK.

The rearrangement joined TRBV14 to TRBJ2-5; 10 bases in the middle match TRBD2. The sequence was obtained from a woman aged 40 to 50 with acute COVID-19. Sequenced material: PBMCs or T cells enriched from blood (not recorded which). The bases read TGTGCCAGCAGCGTAGCGGGAGGAAACCAAGAGACCCAGTACTTC. Its protein reads: CASSVAGGNQETQYF.